This is a list of T cell receptor beta chains from one sample in a study of T cell responses to AZD1222 COVID-19 vaccine. The assay was immunoSEQ multiplex PCR, and TCRdb's table has in-frame clones only and misses some. Among 90,000 to 120,000 clones listed, 70% to 90% were seen once. This specimen consisted of peripheral blood, obtained 28 days after the second AZD1222 dose. These receptors came from an adult who received the AZD1222 COVID-19 vaccine. The CDR3 runs from the conserved cysteine through the conserved F or W. The D gene is left open where the match is weak. Some rows have no size entry. The others give once, few or many, or a class for an expanded clone.

TRBV5-1	NA	TRBJ1-6	NA	TGCGCCAGCAATGTTGGGGGCAGTGGCTCACCCCTCCACTTT	CASNVGGSGSPLHF
TRBV28	TRBD1	TRBJ2-7	NA	TGTGCCAGCAGAAACAGGGGTTTGGTCAACGAGCAGTACTTC	CASRNRGLVNEQYF
TRBV28	NA	TRBJ1-6	NA	TGTGCCAGCAGCTCAAGTGGTCTTGATTCACCCCTCCACTTT	CASSSSGLDSPLHF
TRBV6-2/TRBV6-3	NA	TRBJ1-2	NA	TGTGCCAGCAGTTCCGGGATACTCTATGGCTACACCTTC	CASSSGILYGYTF
TRBV28	TRBD1	TRBJ1-2	NA	TGTGCCAGCAGTTCGGGGGACAGGTTTAACTATGGCTACACCTTC	CASSSGDRFNYGYTF
TRBV6-5	NA	TRBJ2-3	once	TGTGCCAGCAGTTCCATCCGGGATACTAGCACAGATACGCAGTATTTT	CASSSIRDTSTDTQYF
TRBV7-2	TRBD1	TRBJ2-3	NA	TGTGCCAGCAGCATAGGGGGGACAGGGACAGATACGCAGTATTTT	CASSIGGTGTDTQYF
TRBV29-1	NA	TRBJ2-2	NA	TGCAGCGTTAAGTTACAGACAACCGGGGAGCTGTTTTTT	CSVKLQTTGELFF
TRBV5-4	TRBD1	TRBJ2-2	NA	TGTGCCAGCAGCTCGGGACAGGGGATAGACGGGGAGCTGTTTTTT	CASSSGQGIDGELFF
TRBV19	NA	TRBJ1-5	once	TGTGCCAGTAGTATATTGGGGGGCAATCAGCCCCAGCATTTT	CASSILGGNQPQHF
TRBV19	NA	TRBJ2-5	NA	TGTGCCAGTAGTTACCAGGCTTCACAAGAGACCCAGTACTTC	CASSYQASQETQYF
TRBV11-2	NA	TRBJ2-1	NA	TGTGCCAGCAGCTTAGTATTGGGGCAGGACCCGCTTTACAATGAGCAGTTCTTC	CASSLVLGQDPLYNEQFF
TRBV18	TRBD1	TRBJ1-1	NA	TGTGCCAGCTCACCCATACAGGGGGCGGATGAAGCTTTCTTT	CASSPIQGADEAFF
TRBV5-6	NA	TRBJ1-4	NA	TGTGCCAGCAGCTTGGCGGGGGAAAAACTGTTTTTT	CASSLAGEKLFF
TRBV14	TRBD1	TRBJ2-7	NA	TGTGCCAGCAGCCAAGGGACAGGGGATTACGAGCAGTACTTC	CASSQGTGDYEQYF
TRBV29-1	NA	TRBJ2-3	NA	TGCAGCGGGGATCTCGTGGCGGATACGCAGTATTTT	CSGDLVADTQYF
TRBV19	NA	TRBJ2-6	NA	TGTGCCAGTAGTTTACGACTCTCCGGGGCCAACGTCCTGACTTTC	CASSLRLSGANVLTF
TRBV7-2	NA	TRBJ1-1	NA	TGTGCCAGCAGCCCCTGGGCCATGAACACTGAAGCTTTCTTT	CASSPWAMNTEAFF
TRBV19	NA	TRBJ1-1	NA	TGTGCCAGTAGTATTTACGGACGGAACACTGAAGCTTTCTTT	CASSIYGRNTEAFF
TRBV5-4	NA	TRBJ2-1	NA	TGTGCCAGCAGCTCCCCACAGTCCGGGGTTAGGGGCAATGAGCAGTTCTTC	CASSSPQSGVRGNEQFF
TRBV12-3/TRBV12-4	NA	TRBJ2-1	NA	TGTGCCAGCGGTGTTGCCTACAATGAGCAGTTCTTC	CASGVAYNEQFF
TRBV5-1	NA	TRBJ1-6	NA	TGCGCCAGCAGCTTCACGGTGGGTAATTCACCCCTCCACTTT	CASSFTVGNSPLHF
TRBV28	NA	TRBJ2-7	NA	TGTGCCAGCAGTTTGAAGGGTGAAGAGCAGTACTTC	CASSLKGEEQYF
TRBV9	NA	TRBJ2-1	NA	TGTGCCAGCAGCGTAGACGGGGGTAACTTCAATGAGCAGTTCTTC	CASSVDGGNFNEQFF
TRBV11-3	NA	TRBJ2-1	NA	TGTGCCAGCAGCGTAACAGGGTACAATGAGCAGTTCTTC	CASSVTGYNEQFF
TRBV10-2	NA	TRBJ1-5	NA	TGCGCCAGCAGTGAGAAGGGGGGGGTTCAGCCCCAGCATTTT	CASSEKGGVQPQHF
TRBV11-3	NA	TRBJ1-1	NA	TGTGCCAGCAGCAGAGGGAGGGAGGAAGCTTTCTTT	CASSRGREEAFF
TRBV9	NA	TRBJ1-2	NA	TGTGCCAGCAGCGTAGGGGGACGGGCCTATTGGGGCTACACCTTC	CASSVGGRAYWGYTF
TRBV5-1	NA	TRBJ2-2	NA	TGCGCCAGCAGTGACACCGGGGAGCTGTTTTTT	CASSDTGELFF
TRBV9	TRBD2	TRBJ2-2	NA	TGTGCCAGCAGCCAACTAGCGGGGGGGCCCCCCGGGGAGCTGTTTTTT	CASSQLAGGPPGELFF
TRBV6-1	TRBD2	TRBJ2-1	NA	TGTGCCAGCAGTGAATCTCTAGCGGGGGTCTTTAATGAGCAGTTCTTC	CASSESLAGVFNEQFF
TRBV27	NA	TRBJ1-3	NA	TGTGCCAGCAGTTCACAGGGTTTTGCAAACACCATATATTTT	CASSSQGFANTIYF
TRBV18	TRBD1	TRBJ1-4	once	TGTGCCAGCTCACCAACCCTGACAGGGGGCTCTGAAAAACTGTTTTTT	CASSPTLTGGSEKLFF
TRBV6-1	NA	TRBJ2-7	NA	TGTGCCAGCAGTGAGTGGACAAAACGACCATCCTCCTACGAGCAGTACTTC	CASSEWTKRPSSYEQYF
TRBV27	TRBD1	TRBJ2-5	NA	TGTGCCAGCAGTCAGGCGAGACAGGGGGGAGAGACCCAGTACTTC	CASSQARQGGETQYF
TRBV6-5	NA	TRBJ1-2	NA	TGTGCCAGCAGTTCACTCTTAGGGACGAACTATGGCTACACCTTC	CASSSLLGTNYGYTF
TRBV6-5	TRBD1	TRBJ2-7	once	TGTGCCATCTCAATCGGGACAGGGGACTACGAGCAGTACTTC	CAISIGTGDYEQYF
TRBV28	TRBD1	TRBJ1-1	NA	TGTGCCAGCACCACGACAGGGGGGTACACTGAAGCTTTCTTT	CASTTTGGYTEAFF
TRBV9	TRBD2	TRBJ2-3	NA	TGTGCCAGCAGCAAAGACGGACTAGCGGACACAGATACGCAGTATTTT	CASSKDGLADTDTQYF
TRBV7-8	TRBD2	TRBJ2-5	NA	TGTGCCAGCAGGCCACTAGCGGGGGGGCCGGAGACCCAGTACTTC	CASRPLAGGPETQYF
TRBV2	NA	TRBJ2-6	NA	TGTGCCAGCAGTGCCAGCTCTGGGGCCAACGTCCTGACTTTC	CASSASSGANVLTF
TRBV4-1	NA	TRBJ2-7	NA	TGCGCCAGCAGCCAAGGTGCAGGGAAGACATACGAGCAGTACTTC	CASSQGAGKTYEQYF
TRBV9	NA	TRBJ1-2	once	TGTGCCAGCACATCCAGCACCTATGGCTACACCTTC	CASTSSTYGYTF
TRBV7-2	NA	TRBJ1-1	once	TGTGCCAGCAGCTTCGGGGGTTTTGGGATGAACACTGAAGCTTTCTTT	CASSFGGFGMNTEAFF
TRBV5-5	NA	TRBJ1-6	few	TGTGCCAGCAGCTGGGGTTGGACTGATAATTCACCCCTCCACTTT	CASSWGWTDNSPLHF
TRBV6-4	NA	TRBJ2-5	NA	TGTGCCAGCAGTGACTCGGGTCAAGAGACCCAGTACTTC	CASSDSGQETQYF
TRBV6-1	NA	TRBJ1-1	NA	TGTGCCAGCAGTGAAGCGCTGGTAGTTTGGGGTTCTGAAGCTTTCTTT	CASSEALVVWGSEAFF
TRBV15	NA	TRBJ2-3	NA	TGTGCCACCAGCAATGACGCGGGCTTGAGGGATACGCAGTATTTT	CATSNDAGLRDTQYF
TRBV21-1	NA	TRBJ2-7	NA	TGTGCCAGCAGCAGGGACAGGGTTAGCTCCTACGAGCAGTACTTC	CASSRDRVSSYEQYF
TRBV2	NA	TRBJ2-5	NA	TGTGCCAGCAGTGAAGGTGCACGGGGGCTCCTGGAGACCCAGTACTTC	CASSEGARGLLETQYF
TRBV4-3	NA	TRBJ1-5	NA	TGCGCCAGCAGCCCAAGCTATAGCAATCAGCCCCAGCATTTT	CASSPSYSNQPQHF
TRBV12-5	NA	TRBJ1-2	NA	TGTGCTAGTGGTTTTGACAGCCATGGCTACACCTTC	CASGFDSHGYTF
TRBV9	NA	TRBJ2-3	once	TGTGCCAGCAGCGTGGGCGTAAGCACAGATACGCAGTATTTT	CASSVGVSTDTQYF
TRBV9	NA	TRBJ2-1	NA	TGTGCCAGCAGCGATCGGGACTGGACTGGGGAGCAGTTCTTC	CASSDRDWTGEQFF
TRBV23-1	NA	TRBJ1-4	NA	TGCGCCAGCAGTTACCAGGGATCCGCTAATGAAAAACTGTTTTTT	CASSYQGSANEKLFF
TRBV11-2	TRBD2	TRBJ2-1	NA	TGTGCCAGCAGCCCAGAGGCGAGCGGGGCCTCCTACAATGAGCAGTTCTTC	CASSPEASGASYNEQFF
TRBV6-5	TRBD2	TRBJ2-7	once	TGTGCCAGCAGTTACGGAGGGACTAGCGGTTCCTACGAGCAGTACTTC	CASSYGGTSGSYEQYF
TRBV12-3/TRBV12-4	NA	TRBJ1-5	once	TGTGCCAGCAGTTGGAGAAACAATCAGCCCCAGCATTTT	CASSWRNNQPQHF
TRBV7-9	TRBD1	TRBJ1-1	NA	TGTGCCAGCAGCAACCCCAGGGGGCGTAACACTGAAGCTTTCTTT	CASSNPRGRNTEAFF
TRBV14	TRBD1	TRBJ1-1	NA	TGTGCCAGCAGCTGGACAGGGCAGGGCACTGAAGCTTTCTTT	CASSWTGQGTEAFF